This TCR beta chain was recovered during a study of blood T cell repertoires in COVID-19. On the study more broadly: The study drew acute and convalescent COVID-19 samples from the United States, Italy and Spain. Sources were T cells, B-cell-depleted T cells, or PBMCs; the material itself was cDNA or gDNA.

The CDR3 is 15 residues long. Per germline, CDR1 SNHLY and CDR2 FYNNEI. V was pared by 6 bases and J by 9 bases, with 10 bases of the junction left unmatched. Sequencing used immunoSEQ multiplex PCR; TCRdb keeps in-frame clones, though not all of them. The sample yields 200,000 to 250,000 clones, roughly four fifths seen once. This clone was seen a few times. The source of this sequence is a man aged 25 to 40 who had recovered from COVID-19. The chain has TRBV2 and TRBJ1-6; 8 bases line up with TRBD1. Material: peripheral blood. CDR3 DNA sequence: TGTGCCAGCAGAGGGACCGGGACAGGTGTTTCACCCCTCCACTTT. It translates to CASRGTGTGVSPLHF.